This T cell receptor (beta chain) was observed in a study of T cells in Graves' hyperthyroidism and ophthalmopathy. TCR beta CDR3 region amplification was performed from RNA transcripts. In the first-round RT-PCR of the TCR CDR3, the HTBI primer set was used. TCRdb reanalysed the multiplex PCR reads using MiXCR and keeps one entry per CDR3 protein. Counted here are hundreds of thousands of distinct CDR3 sequences, nearly 45% occurring once; the ten biggest clones make up roughly 6.5%. Trimming cost V 4 bases and J 4 bases; bases outside gene matches: 14. This CDR3 region has 17 residues. The germline V gene has CDR1 MNHEY and CDR2 SVGAGI.

The gene calls are TRBV6-5 and TRBJ1-2, with 8 bases fitting TRBD1. This sequence originates from an adult man with Graves' disease, either hyperthyroidism or ophthalmopathy (not recorded which). The specimen was peripheral blood or thyroid tissue (not recorded which). Written as DNA, the CDR3 is TGTGCCAGCAGTTTCCTCGGGCAGGGGGCTTTATCCTATGGCTACACCTTC. Its translation is CASSFLGQGALSYGYTF.